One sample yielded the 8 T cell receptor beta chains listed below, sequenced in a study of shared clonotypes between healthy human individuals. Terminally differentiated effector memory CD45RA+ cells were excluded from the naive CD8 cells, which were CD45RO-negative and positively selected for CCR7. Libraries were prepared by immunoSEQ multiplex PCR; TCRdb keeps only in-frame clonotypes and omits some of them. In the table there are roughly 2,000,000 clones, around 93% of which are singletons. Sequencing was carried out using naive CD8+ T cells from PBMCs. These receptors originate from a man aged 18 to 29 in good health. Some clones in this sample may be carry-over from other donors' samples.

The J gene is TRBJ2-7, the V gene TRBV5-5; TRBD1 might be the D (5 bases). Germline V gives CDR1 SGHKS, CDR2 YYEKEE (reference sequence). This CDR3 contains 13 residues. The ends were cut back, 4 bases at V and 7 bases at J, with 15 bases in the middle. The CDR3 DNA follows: TGTGCCAGCAGCCGAACCCATAGGGGTGAGCAGTACTTC. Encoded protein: CASSRTHRGEQYF.

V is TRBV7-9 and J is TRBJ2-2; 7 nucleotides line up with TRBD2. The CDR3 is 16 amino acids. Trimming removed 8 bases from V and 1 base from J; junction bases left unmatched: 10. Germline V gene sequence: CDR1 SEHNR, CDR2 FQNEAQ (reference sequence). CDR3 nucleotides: TGTGCCAGCGGGGGGGTCGTAGTCGGGAACACCGGGGAGCTGTTTTTT. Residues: CASGGVVVGNTGELFF.

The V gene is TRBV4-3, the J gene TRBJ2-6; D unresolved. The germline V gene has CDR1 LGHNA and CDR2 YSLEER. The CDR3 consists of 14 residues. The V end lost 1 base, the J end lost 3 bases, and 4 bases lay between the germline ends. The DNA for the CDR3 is TGCGCCAGCAGCCAAGTAGGTGGGGCCAACGTCCTGACTTTC. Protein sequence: CASSQVGGANVLTF.

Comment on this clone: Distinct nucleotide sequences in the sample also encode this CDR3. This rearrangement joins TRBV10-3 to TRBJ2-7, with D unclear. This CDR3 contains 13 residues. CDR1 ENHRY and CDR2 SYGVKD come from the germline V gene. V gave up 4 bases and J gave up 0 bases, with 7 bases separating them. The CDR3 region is CAISGGISYEQYF. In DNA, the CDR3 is TGTGCCATCAGTGGGGGTATCTCCTACGAGCAGTACTTC.

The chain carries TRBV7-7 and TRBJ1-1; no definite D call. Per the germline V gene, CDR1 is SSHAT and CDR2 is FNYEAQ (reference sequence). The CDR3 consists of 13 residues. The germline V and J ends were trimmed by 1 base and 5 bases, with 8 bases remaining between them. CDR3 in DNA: TGTGCCAGCAGCTTAGTGCACGCAACTGAAGCTTTCTTT. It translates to CASSLVHATEAFF.

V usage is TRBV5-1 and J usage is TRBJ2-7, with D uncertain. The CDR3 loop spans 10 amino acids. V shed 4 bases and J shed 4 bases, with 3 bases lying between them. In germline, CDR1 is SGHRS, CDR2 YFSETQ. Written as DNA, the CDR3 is TGCGCCAGCAGCGAATACGAGCAGTACTTC. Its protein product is CASSEYEQYF.

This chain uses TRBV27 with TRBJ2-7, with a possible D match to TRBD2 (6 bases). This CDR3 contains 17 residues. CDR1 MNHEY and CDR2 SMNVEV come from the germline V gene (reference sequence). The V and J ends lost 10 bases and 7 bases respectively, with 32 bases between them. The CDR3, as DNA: TGTGCCACCCGAGCGACGGAGGGACGGGAAAGATATCGGGAGCAGTACTTC. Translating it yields CATRATEGRERYREQYF.

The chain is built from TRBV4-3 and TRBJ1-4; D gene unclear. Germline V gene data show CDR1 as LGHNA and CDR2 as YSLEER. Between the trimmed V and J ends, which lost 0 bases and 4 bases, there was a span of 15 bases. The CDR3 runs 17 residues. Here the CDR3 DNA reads TGCGCCAGCAGCCAAGAAATAGTGGGCAGCGATAATGAAAAACTGTTTTTT. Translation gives CASSQEIVGSDNEKLFF.